This T cell receptor (beta chain) was captured by sequencing in a study of blood T cells in healthy people across ages. Study-wide results and caveats: Naive T cell percentage showed a strong correlation with the diversity of TCR beta. Roughly linear age-related decline in beta diversity appeared, significant by age around 42.

They isolated at least 7 million PBMCs from each sample. Worth noting for this clonotype: Its specificity is unknown.

PCR was performed a second time for about 6 to 11 cycles using a sample-barcoded 5' primer and a J-beta primer mix. Each TCR beta cDNA got a 12-nucleotide random molecular identifier. TCRdb analysed the 5' RACE reads with MiXCR anew, one entry per CDR3 protein. Of some 1.5 million distinct CDR3 sequences detected, under 55% appear once; the ten largest clones hold less than 5%. Input material: blood. The TCR sequence derives from a woman under 30 in good health.

CDR3 DNA sequence: TGTGCCAGCAGTGCCCCGGGACAGGTTACAACTGAAGCTTTCTTT. Encoded protein: CASSAPGQVTTEAFF. The chain has TRBV25-1 and TRBJ1-1; TRBD1 matches 8 bases. This CDR3 comprises 15 residues. Germline CDR1 and CDR2: MGHDK and SYGVNS. J lost 5 bases, V lost 4 bases, and 9 bases had no gene match. Using reference TRBV25-1 and TRBJ1-1 for the parts outside the CDR3, the full variable domain is EADIYQTPRYLVIGTGKKITLECSQTMGHDKMYWYQQDPGMELHLIHYSYGVNSTEKGDLSSESTVSRIRTEHFPLTLESARPSHTSQYLCASSAPGQVTTEAFFGQGTRLTVV.